This TCR beta chain derives from a study of blood T cell repertoires in COVID-19. Study-wide context: There were acute and convalescent COVID-19 samples, and they came from the United States, Italy and Spain. PBMCs, B-cell-depleted T cells, or T cells provided the cDNA or gDNA that made up the material.

CDR1 is MNHEY and CDR2 is SVGAGI in the germline V gene. The CDR3 contains 14 residues. The junction had 6 bases not matched to a gene; V was cut back by 5 bases and J by 5 bases. Generated by immunoSEQ multiplex PCR, the TCRdb table keeps only in-frame clones and is missing some. The table includes some 200,000 clones, over 75% detected once. In its sample, this clone was seen once. Assignment of participants to cohorts was predicated upon participant-reported clinical history. Symptom resolution, clearance, or two negative PCRs marked the recovered donors of Cohort 3. The chain links TRBV6-5 to TRBJ1-1; 9 bases align to TRBD1. This receptor was identified in a middle-aged man who had recovered from COVID-19. The sequenced sample was PBMCs or T cells enriched from blood (not recorded which). Here the CDR3 reads CASSTDRGGTEAFF. For the CDR3, the DNA is TGTGCCAGCAGTACGGACAGGGGCGGGACTGAAGCTTTCTTT.